Following are 10 T cell receptor beta chains from one sample sequenced in a study of T cells in Graves' hyperthyroidism and ophthalmopathy. Amplification of TCR beta CDR3 regions used RNA as the template. The HTBI set primed first-round TCR CDR3 RT-PCR. Using its own MiXCR run on the multiplex PCR reads, TCRdb lists one record per CDR3 protein. Of about 550,000 distinct CDR3 sequences in the sample, around 20% were seen once. Input material: blood. The receptor source for this set is a man aged 18-30 years with Graves' hyperthyroidism.

This clonotype was found many times. The chain links TRBV20-1 to TRBJ2-7; 7 nucleotides align to TRBD1. Trimming removed 8 bases from V and 2 bases from J; junction bases left unmatched: 3. The germline V gene encodes CDR1 DFQATT and CDR2 SNEGSKA (reference sequence). The CDR3 is 11 residues long. The CDR3 loop is CSTDRAYEQYF. CDR3 bases: TGCAGTACCGACAGGGCCTACGAGCAGTACTTC.

This clonotype was picked up many times. The V and J genes are TRBV2 and TRBJ2-5, with 7 bases matching TRBD1. The CDR3 runs 15 residues. Germline loops: CDR1 SNHLY, CDR2 FYNNEI. With V trimmed by 8 bases and J by 7 bases, 16 bases remained unmatched. This chain's CDR3 is CASRRAGGTSGTQYF. The CDR3 coding sequence is TGTGCCAGCCGTCGGGCAGGGGGTACCTCCGGGACCCAGTACTTC. The whole variable domain, remainder taken from reference TRBV2 and TRBJ2-5, is EPEVTQTPSHQVTQMGQEVILRCVPISNHLYFYWYRQILGQKVEFLVSFYNNEISEKSEIFDDQFSVERPDGSNFTLKIRSTKLEDSAMYFCASRRAGGTSGTQYFGPGTRLLVL.

This clonotype was recorded a few times. The chain uses TRBV19 and TRBJ1-1, with D maybe TRBD1 (5 bases). V lost 10 bases, J lost 6 bases, and 9 bases lay in between. This CDR3 contains 10 residues. Germline loops: CDR1 LNHDA, CDR2 SQIVND (reference sequence). The CDR3 DNA follows: TGTGCCACCAGGGAGGCTGAAGCTTTCTTT. It translates to CATREAEAFF. The whole variable domain, remainder taken from reference TRBV19 and TRBJ1-1, is DGGITQSPKYLFRKEGQNVTLSCEQNLNHDAMYWYRQDPGQGLRLIYYSQIVNDFQKGDIAEGYSVSREKKESFPLTVTSAQKNPTAFYLCATREAEAFFGQGTRLTVV.

In its sample, this clonotype was seen many times. The genes are TRBV2 and TRBJ1-1, with D hard to call. Germline V gene sequence: CDR1 SNHLY, CDR2 FYNNEI. The ends were cut back, 6 bases at V and 4 bases at J, with 18 bases in the middle. The CDR3 has 15 amino acids. CDR3 sequence (DNA): TGTGCCAGCAGCCCCGACCCGGTCGGGAGCACTGAAGCTTTCTTT. Translated, it gives CASSPDPVGSTEAFF.

This clonotype was seen repeatedly, ten times or more. The chain combines TRBV5-4 with TRBJ1-2; D may be TRBD1 (5 bases). V shed 0 bases and J shed 8 bases, with 8 bases lying between them. There are 12 residues in the CDR3. Germline assignment: CDR1 SGHNT and CDR2 YYREEE (reference sequence). CDR3 bases: TGTGCCAGCAGCTTGGACAGGACGGGCTACACCTTC. Encoded protein: CASSLDRTGYTF.

This clonotype was recorded a few times. This sequence joins TRBV28 and TRBJ2-5; D not resolved. The CDR3 has 14 residues. Germline V gene sequence: CDR1 MDHEN, CDR2 SYDVKM. Between the trimmed V and J ends, which lost 4 bases and 0 bases, there was a span of 9 bases. The CDR3 protein is CASSSPTNQETQYF. As DNA, the CDR3 is TGTGCCAGCAGTTCGCCTACAAACCAAGAGACCCAGTACTTC.

This clonotype occurred many times. The chain combines TRBV5-1 with TRBJ2-5; 9 bases are shared with TRBD1. Losses at the gene ends were 6 bases for V and 4 bases for J; bases not matched to a gene: 4. Per germline, CDR1 SGHRS and CDR2 YFSETQ. CDR3 length equals 13 residues. CDR3 bases: TGCGCCAGCACCAGACAGGGGGGAGAGACCCAGTACTTC. It codes for CASTRQGGETQYF. The full variable domain, completed using reference TRBV5-1 and TRBJ2-5, is KAGVTQTPRYLIKTRGQQVTLSCSPISGHRSVSWYQQTPGQGLQFLFEYFSETQRNKGNFPGRFSGRQFSNSRSEMNVSTLELGDSALYLCASTRQGGETQYFGPGTRLLVL.

This clonotype was picked up a small number of times. V gene TRBV12-3 or TRBV12-4 combines with J gene TRBJ2-7; 8 bases line up with TRBD2. This CDR3 is 14 amino acids long. V lost 2 bases to trimming and J lost 7 bases; unmatched junction nucleotides: 7. CDR3 nucleotide sequence: TGTGCCAGCAGTTTAAGGACTAGCTGGGGTGAGCAGTACTTC. This gives the protein CASSLRTSWGEQYF.

The chain uses TRBV28 and TRBJ2-7; 9 bases agree with TRBD1. Matching the DNA end better, TRBJ2-5 makes the J call doubtful. The CDR3 runs to 15 residues. The germline CDR1 and CDR2 sequences are MDHEN and SYDVKM. The CDR3 DNA reads TGTGCCAGCAGCTGGGACAGGGTGGACTGGGAGACCCAGTACTTC. Translating it yields CASSWDRVDWETQYF.

This clonotype was detected ten times or more. V gene TRBV5-1 combines with J gene TRBJ2-5; TRBD1 might be the D (6 bases). CDR3 size: 15 residues. Germline CDR1 and CDR2: SGHRS and YFSETQ. Trimming stripped 1 base from V and 1 base from J, with 11 bases between. For the CDR3, the DNA is TGCGCCAGCAGCTTGCTGCAGGGGAGCCAAGAGACCCAGTACTTC. Translation gives CASSLLQGSQETQYF.